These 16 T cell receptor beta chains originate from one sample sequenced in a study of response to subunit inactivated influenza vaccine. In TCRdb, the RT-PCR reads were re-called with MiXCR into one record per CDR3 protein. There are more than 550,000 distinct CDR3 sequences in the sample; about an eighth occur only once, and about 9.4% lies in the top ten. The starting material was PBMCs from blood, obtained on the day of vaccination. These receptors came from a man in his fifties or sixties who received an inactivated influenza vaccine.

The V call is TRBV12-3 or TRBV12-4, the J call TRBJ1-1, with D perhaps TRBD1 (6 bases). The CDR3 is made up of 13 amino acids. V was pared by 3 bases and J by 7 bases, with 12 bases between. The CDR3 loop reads CASSFTTGLEAFF. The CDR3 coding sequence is TGTGCCAGCAGTTTTACGACAGGTCTTGAAGCTTTCTTT.

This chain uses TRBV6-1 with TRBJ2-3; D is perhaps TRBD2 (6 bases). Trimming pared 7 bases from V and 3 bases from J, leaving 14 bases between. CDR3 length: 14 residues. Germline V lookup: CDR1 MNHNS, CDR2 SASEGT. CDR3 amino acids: CASKAGKATDTQYF. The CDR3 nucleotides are TGTGCCAGCAAGGCGGGGAAGGCAACAGATACGCAGTATTTT.

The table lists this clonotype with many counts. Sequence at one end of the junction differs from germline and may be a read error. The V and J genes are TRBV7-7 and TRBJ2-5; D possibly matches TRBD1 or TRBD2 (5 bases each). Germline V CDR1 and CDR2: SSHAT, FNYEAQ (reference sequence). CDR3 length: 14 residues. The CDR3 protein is CASSQTGTKETQYF. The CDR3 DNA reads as TGTGCTAGCAGCCAGACCGGGACCAAAGAGACCCAGTACTTC.

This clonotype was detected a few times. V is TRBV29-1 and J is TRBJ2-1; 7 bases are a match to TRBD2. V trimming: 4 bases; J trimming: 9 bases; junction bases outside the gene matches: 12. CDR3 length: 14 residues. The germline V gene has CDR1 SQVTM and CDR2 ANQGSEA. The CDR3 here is CSVVLAVEVAEQFF. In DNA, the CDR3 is TGCAGCGTTGTTCTAGCGGTCGAGGTGGCTGAGCAGTTCTTC.

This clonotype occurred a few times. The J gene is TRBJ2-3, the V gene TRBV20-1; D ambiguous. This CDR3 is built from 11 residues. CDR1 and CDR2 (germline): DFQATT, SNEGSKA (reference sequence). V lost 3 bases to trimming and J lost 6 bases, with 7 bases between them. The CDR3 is CSASFSDTQYF. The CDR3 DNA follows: TGCAGTGCTAGCTTCTCTGATACGCAGTATTTT.

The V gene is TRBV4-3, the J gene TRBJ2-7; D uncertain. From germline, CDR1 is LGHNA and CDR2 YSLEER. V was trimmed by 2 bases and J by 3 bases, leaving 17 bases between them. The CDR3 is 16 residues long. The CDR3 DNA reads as TGCGCCAGCAGCCAACGGTCCCCCCCAGAATACTACGAGCAGTACTTC. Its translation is CASSQRSPPEYYEQYF.

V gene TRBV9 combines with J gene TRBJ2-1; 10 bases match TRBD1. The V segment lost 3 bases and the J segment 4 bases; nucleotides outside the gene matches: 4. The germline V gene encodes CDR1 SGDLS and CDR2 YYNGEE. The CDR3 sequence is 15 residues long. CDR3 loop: CASSAPGQGYNEQFF. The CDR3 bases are TGTGCCAGCAGCGCTCCGGGACAGGGGTACAATGAGCAGTTCTTC.

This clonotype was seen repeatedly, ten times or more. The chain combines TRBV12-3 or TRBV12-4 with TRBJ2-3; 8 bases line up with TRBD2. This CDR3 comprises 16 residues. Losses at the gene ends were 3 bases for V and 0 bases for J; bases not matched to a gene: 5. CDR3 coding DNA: TGTGCCAGCAGTTTGGGCGGCGGGGGGAGCACAGATACGCAGTATTTT. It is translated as CASSLGGGGSTDTQYF.

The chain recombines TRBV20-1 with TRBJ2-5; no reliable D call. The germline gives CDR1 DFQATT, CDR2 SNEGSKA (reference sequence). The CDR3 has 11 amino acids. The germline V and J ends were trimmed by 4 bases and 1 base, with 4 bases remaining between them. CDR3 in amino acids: CSAIFQETQYF. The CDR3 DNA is TGCAGTGCTATTTTCCAAGAGACCCAGTACTTC.

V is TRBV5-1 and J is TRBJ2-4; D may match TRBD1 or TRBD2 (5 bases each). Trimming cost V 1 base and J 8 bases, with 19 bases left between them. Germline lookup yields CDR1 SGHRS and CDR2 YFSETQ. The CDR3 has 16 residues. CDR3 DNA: TGCGCCAGCAGCTTGTTCGCGACGGGACCTGGGGACATTCAGTACTTC. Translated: CASSLFATGPGDIQYF.

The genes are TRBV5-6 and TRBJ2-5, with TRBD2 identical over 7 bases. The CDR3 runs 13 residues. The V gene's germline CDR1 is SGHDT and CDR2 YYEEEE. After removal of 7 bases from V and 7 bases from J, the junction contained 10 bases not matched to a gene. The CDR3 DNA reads TGTGCCAGCGCTGGAGGACTAGTGGGGACCCAGTACTTC. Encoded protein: CASAGGLVGTQYF.

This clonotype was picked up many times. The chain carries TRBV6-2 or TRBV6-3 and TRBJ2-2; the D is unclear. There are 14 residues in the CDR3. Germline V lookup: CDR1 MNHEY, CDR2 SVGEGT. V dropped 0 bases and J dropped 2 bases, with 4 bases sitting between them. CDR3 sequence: CASSYSQNTGELFF. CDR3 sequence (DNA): TGTGCCAGCAGTTACTCCCAAAACACCGGGGAGCTGTTTTTT.

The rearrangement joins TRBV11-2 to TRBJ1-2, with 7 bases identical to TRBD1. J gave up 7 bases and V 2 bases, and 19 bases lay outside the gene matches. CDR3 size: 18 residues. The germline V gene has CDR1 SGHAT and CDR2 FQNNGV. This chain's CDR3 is CASSLRQGLDQGLGGYTF. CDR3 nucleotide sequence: TGTGCCAGCAGCTTAAGACAGGGATTGGATCAAGGGTTAGGTGGCTACACCTTC.

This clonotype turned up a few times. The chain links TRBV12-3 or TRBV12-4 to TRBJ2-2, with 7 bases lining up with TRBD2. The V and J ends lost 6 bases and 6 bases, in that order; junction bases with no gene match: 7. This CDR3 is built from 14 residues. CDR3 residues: CASSLVGGSGELFF. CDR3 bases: TGTGCCAGCAGCCTAGTCGGGGGGTCCGGGGAGCTGTTTTTT.

The CDR3 region is CAISGTHSYNEQFF. The CDR3 DNA follows: TGTGCCATCAGTGGGACTCACTCCTACAATGAGCAGTTCTTC. The genes are TRBV10-3 and TRBJ2-1; tentatively, D is TRBD2 (5 bases). V lost 4 bases, J lost 0 bases, and 7 bases lay in between. Looked up from germline, CDR1 is ENHRY and CDR2 is SYGVKD. There are 14 residues in the CDR3.

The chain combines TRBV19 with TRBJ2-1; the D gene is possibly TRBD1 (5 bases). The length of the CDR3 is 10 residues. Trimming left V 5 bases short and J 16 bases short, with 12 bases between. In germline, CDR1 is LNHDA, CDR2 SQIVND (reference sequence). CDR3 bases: TGTGCCAGTAGTGGGGCCAGCCTCTTCTTC. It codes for CASSGASLFF. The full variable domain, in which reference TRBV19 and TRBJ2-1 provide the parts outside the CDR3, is DGGITQSPKYLFRKEGQNVTLSCEQNLNHDAMYWYRQDPGQGLRLIYYSQIVNDFQKGDIAEGYSVSREKKESFPLTVTSAQKNPTAFYLCASSGASLFFGPGTRLTVL.